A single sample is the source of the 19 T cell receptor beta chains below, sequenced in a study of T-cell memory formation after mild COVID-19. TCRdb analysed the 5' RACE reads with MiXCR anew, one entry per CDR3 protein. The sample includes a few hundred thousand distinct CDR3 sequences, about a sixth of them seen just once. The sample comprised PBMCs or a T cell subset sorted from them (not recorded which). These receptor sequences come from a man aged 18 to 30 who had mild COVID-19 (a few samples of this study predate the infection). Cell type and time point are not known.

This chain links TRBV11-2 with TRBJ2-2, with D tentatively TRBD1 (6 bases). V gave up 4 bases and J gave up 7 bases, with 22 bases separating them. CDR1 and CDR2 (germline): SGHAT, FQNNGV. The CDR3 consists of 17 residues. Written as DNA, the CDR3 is TGTGCCAGCAGCTCCGCAGGGGCCCCCTGGGGGAACGGGGAGCTGTTTTTT. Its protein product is CASSSAGAPWGNGELFF.

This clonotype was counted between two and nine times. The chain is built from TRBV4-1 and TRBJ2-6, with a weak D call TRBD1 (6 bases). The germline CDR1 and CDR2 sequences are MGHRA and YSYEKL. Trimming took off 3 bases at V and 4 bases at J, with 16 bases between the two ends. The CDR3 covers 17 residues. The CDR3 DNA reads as TGCGCCAGCAGCCAGGTATACAGGGCGTCCGGGGCCAACGTCCTGACTTTC. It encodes CASSQVYRASGANVLTF.

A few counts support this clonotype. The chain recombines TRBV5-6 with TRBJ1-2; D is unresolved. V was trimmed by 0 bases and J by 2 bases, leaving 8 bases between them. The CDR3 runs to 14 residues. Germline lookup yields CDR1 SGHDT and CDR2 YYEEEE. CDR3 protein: CASSLANRNYGYTF. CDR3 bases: TGTGCCAGCAGCTTGGCAAATAGGAACTATGGCTACACCTTC.

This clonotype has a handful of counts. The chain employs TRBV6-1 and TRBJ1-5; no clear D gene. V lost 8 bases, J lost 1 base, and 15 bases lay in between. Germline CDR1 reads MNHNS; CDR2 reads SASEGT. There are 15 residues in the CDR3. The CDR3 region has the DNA TGTGCCAGCGCCGACGGTCCTCCAAGCAATCAGCCCCAGCATTTT. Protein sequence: CASADGPPSNQPQHF.

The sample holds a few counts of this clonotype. The CDR3 here is CASSSRGGWYEQYF. CDR3 nucleotide sequence: TGTGCCAGCAGCTCGCGCGGGGGTTGGTACGAGCAGTACTTC. The chain is built from TRBV7-2 and TRBJ2-7; 7 bases fit TRBD2. The germline CDR1 and CDR2 sequences are SGHTA and FQGNSA. This CDR3 has 14 residues. V lost 4 bases, J lost 4 bases, and 7 bases stayed unmatched.

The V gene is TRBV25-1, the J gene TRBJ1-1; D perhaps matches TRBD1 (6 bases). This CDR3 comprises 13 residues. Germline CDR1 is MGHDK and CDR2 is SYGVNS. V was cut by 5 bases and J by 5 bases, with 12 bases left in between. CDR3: CASSLQGMTEAFF. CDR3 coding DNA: TGTGCCAGCAGTCTCCAGGGGATGACTGAAGCTTTCTTT. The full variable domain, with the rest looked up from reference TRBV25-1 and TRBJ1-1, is EADIYQTPRYLVIGTGKKITLECSQTMGHDKMYWYQQDPGMELHLIHYSYGVNSTEKGDLSSESTVSRIRTEHFPLTLESARPSHTSQYLCASSLQGMTEAFFGQGTRLTVV.

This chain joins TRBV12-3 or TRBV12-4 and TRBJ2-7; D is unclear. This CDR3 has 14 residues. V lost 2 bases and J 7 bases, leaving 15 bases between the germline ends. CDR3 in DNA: TGTGCCAGCAGTTTACGACTTGGAGACGGGGAGCAGTACTTC. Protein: CASSLRLGDGEQYF.

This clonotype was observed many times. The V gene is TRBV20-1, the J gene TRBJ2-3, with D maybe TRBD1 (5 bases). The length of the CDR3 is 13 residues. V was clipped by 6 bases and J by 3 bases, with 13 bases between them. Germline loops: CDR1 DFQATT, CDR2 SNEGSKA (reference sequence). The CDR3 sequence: CSAAGSGTDTQYF. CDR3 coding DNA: TGCAGTGCGGCAGGGTCAGGGACAGATACGCAGTATTTT.

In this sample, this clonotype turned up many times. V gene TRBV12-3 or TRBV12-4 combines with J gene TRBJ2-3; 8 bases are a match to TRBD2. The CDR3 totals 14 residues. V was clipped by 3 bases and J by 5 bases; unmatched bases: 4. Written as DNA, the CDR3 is TGTGCCAGCAGTTTCGGGGGGGCCGGAGATACGCAGTATTTT. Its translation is CASSFGGAGDTQYF.

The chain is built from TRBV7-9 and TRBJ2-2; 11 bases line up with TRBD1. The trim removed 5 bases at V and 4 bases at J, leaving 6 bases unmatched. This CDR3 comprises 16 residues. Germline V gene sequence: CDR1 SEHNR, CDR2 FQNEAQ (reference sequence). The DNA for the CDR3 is TGTGCCAGCAGCCTGCTTGGGACAGGGGGCACCGGGGAGCTGTTTTTT. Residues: CASSLLGTGGTGELFF.

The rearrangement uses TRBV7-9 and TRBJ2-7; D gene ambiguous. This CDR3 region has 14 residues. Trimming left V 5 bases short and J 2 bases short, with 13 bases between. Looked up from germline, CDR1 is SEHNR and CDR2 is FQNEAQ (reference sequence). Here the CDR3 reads CASSAPTQPYEQYV. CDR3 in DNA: TGTGCCAGCAGCGCCCCGACTCAGCCCTACGAGCAGTACGTC.

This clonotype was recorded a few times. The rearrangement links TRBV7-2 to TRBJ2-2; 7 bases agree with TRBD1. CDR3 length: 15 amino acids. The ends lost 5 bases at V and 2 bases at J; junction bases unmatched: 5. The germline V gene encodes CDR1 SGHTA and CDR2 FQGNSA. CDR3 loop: CASSLYRGNTGELFF. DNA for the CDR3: TGTGCCAGCAGCCTTTACAGGGGAAACACCGGGGAGCTGTTTTTT.

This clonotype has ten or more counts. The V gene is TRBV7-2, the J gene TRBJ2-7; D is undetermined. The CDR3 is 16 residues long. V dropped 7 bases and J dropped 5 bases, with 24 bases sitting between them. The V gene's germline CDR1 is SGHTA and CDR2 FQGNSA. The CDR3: CASIPLGVVGFDEQYV. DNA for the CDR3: TGTGCCAGCATCCCCTTAGGCGTTGTAGGGTTCGACGAGCAGTACGTC.

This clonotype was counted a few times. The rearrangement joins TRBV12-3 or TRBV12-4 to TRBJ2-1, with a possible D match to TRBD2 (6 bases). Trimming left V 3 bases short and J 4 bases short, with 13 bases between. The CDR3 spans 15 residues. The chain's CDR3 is CASSFTGVGYNEQFF. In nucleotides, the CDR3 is TGTGCCAGCAGTTTCACGGGGGTAGGGTACAATGAGCAGTTCTTC.

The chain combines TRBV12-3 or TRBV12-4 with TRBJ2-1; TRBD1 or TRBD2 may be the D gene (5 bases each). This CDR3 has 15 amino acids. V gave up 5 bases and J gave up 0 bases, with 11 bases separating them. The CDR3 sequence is CASSEGRISYNEQFF. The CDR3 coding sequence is TGTGCCAGCAGTGAGGGACGTATCTCCTACAATGAGCAGTTCTTC.

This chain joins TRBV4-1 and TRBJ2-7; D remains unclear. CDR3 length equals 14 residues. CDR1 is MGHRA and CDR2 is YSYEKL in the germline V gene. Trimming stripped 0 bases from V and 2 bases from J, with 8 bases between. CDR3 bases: TGCGCCAGCAGCCAAGATTTCCCGACCTACGAGCAGTACTTC. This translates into CASSQDFPTYEQYF.

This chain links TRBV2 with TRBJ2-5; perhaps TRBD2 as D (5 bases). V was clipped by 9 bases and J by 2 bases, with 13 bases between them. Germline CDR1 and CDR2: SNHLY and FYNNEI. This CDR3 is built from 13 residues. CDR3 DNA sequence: TGTGCCAGTGCGGGTTTCTCTCAAGAGACCCAGTACTTC. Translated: CASAGFSQETQYF.

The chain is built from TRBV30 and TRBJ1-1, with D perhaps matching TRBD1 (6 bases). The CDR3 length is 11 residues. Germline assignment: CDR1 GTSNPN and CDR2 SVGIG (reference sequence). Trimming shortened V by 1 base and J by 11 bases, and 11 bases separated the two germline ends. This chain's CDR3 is CAWSGGAGAFF. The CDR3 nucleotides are TGTGCCTGGAGTGGGGGGGCCGGGGCTTTCTTT.

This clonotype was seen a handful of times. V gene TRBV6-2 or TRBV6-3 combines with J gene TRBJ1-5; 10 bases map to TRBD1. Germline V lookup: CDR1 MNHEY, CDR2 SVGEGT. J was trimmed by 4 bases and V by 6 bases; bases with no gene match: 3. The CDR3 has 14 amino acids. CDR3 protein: CASSDRGPNQPQHF. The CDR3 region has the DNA TGTGCCAGCAGCGACAGGGGGCCAAATCAGCCCCAGCATTTT.